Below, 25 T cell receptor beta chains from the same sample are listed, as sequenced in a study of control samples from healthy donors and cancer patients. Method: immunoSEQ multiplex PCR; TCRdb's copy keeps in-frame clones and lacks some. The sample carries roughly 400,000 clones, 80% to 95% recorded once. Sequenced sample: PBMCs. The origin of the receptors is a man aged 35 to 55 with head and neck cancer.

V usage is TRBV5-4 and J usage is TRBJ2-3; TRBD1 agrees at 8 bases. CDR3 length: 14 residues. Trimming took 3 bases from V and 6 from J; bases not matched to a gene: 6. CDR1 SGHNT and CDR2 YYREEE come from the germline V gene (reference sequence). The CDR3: CASSYQGARDTQYF. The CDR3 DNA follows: TGTGCCAGCAGCTACCAGGGGGCGCGCGATACGCAGTATTTT.

As DNA, the CDR3 is TGCGCCAGCAGCGGGGGCGGCGGAGACACAGATACGCAGTATTTT. Translating gives CASSGGGGDTDTQYF. V and J are TRBV5-1 and TRBJ2-3; possible D gene TRBD1, 6 bases. The length of the CDR3 is 15 residues. Between the trimmed V and J ends, which lost 4 bases and 2 bases, there was a span of 14 bases. The germline CDR1 and CDR2 sequences are SGHRS and YFSETQ.

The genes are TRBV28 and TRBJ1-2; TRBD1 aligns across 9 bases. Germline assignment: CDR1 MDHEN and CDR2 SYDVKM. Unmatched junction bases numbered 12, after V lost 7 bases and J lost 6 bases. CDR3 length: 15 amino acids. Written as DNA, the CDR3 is TGTGCCAGCAACCTCCCGGGACAGGGACGAGATGGCTACACCTTC. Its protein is CASNLPGQGRDGYTF.

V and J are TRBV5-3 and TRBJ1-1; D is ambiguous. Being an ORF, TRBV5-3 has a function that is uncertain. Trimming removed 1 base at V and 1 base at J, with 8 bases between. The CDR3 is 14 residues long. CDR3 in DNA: TGTGCCAGAAGCTTGCCCAGCCCGAACACTGAAGCTTTCTTT. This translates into CARSLPSPNTEAFF.

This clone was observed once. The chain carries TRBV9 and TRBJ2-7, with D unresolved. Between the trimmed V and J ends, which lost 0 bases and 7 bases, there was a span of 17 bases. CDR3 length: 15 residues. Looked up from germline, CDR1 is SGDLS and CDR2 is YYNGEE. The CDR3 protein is CASSVGDGQLTEQYF. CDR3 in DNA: TGTGCCAGCAGCGTAGGTGACGGTCAGCTTACAGAGCAGTACTTC.

CDR3 amino acids: CASSVGQGIPEAFF. In nucleotides, the CDR3 is TGTGCCAGCAGCGTGGGACAGGGTATCCCTGAAGCTTTCTTT. This rearrangement joins TRBV9 to TRBJ1-1; 9 positions agree with TRBD1. In germline, CDR1 is SGDLS, CDR2 YYNGEE. This CDR3 comprises 14 residues. With 2 bases clipped from V and 6 bases from J, the junction kept 5 bases outside the gene matches.

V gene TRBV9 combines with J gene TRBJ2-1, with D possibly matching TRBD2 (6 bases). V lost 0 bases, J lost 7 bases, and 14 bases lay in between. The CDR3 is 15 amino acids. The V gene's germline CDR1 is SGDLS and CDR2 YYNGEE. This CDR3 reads CASSVEREAFNEQFF. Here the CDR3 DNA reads TGTGCCAGCAGCGTAGAAAGGGAGGCGTTTAATGAGCAGTTCTTC.

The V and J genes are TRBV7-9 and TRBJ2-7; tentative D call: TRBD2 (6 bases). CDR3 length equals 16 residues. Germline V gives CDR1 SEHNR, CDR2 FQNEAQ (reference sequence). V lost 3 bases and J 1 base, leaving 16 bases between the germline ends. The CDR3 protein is CASSLGGCGGSYEQYF. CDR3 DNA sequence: TGTGCCAGCAGCTTGGGTGGGTGTGGGGGGTCCTACGAGCAGTACTTC.

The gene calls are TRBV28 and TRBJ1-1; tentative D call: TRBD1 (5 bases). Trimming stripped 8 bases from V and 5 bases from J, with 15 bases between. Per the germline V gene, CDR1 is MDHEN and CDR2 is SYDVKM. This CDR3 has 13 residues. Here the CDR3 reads CASGQPEFTEAFF. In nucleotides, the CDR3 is TGTGCCAGCGGACAACCGGAATTTACTGAAGCTTTCTTT.

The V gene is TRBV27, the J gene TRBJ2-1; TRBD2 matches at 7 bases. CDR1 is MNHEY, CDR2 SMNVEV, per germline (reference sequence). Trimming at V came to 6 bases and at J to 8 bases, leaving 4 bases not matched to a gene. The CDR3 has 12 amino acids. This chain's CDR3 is CASSPTSDEQFF. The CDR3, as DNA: TGTGCCAGCAGCCCAACTAGCGATGAGCAGTTCTTC.

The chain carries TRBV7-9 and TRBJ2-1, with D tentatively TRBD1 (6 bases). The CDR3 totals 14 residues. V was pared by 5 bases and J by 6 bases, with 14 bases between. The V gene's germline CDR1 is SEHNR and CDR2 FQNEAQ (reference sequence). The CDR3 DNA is TGTGCCAGCAGCCAAGGGGGAGCGGTCAATGAGCAGTTCTTC. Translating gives CASSQGGAVNEQFF.

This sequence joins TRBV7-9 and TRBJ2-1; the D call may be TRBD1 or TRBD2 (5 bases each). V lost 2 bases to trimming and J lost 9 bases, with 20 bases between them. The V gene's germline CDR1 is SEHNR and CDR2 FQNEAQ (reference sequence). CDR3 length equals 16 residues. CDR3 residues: CASSLLGPVQATEQFF. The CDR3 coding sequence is TGTGCCAGCAGCTTACTGGGACCCGTTCAGGCCACTGAGCAGTTCTTC.

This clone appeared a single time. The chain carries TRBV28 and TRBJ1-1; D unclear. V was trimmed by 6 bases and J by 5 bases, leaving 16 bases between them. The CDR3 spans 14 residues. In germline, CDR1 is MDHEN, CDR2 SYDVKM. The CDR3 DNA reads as TGTGCCAGCAGCCCCACCTCCAGGCAAACTGAAGCTTTCTTT. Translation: CASSPTSRQTEAFF.

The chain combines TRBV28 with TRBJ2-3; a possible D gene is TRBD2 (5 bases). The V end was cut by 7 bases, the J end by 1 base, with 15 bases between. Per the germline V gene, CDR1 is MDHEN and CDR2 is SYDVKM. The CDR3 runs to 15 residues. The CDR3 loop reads CASTLGSAGTDTQYF. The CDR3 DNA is TGTGCCAGCACCTTAGGGAGTGCAGGCACAGATACGCAGTATTTT.

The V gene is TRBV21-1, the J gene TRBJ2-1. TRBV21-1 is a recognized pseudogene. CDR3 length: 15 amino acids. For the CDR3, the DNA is TGTGCCAGCAGCCTGGAAGGACCCTACTACAATGAGCAGTTCTTC. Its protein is CASSLEGPYYNEQFF.

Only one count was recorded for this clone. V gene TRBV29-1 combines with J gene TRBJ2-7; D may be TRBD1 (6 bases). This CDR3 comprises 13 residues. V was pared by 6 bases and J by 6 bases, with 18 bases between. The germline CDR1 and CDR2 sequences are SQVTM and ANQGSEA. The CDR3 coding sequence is TGCAGCGTGAGGACCGGGACAATGAGCGAGCAGTACTTC. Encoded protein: CSVRTGTMSEQYF.

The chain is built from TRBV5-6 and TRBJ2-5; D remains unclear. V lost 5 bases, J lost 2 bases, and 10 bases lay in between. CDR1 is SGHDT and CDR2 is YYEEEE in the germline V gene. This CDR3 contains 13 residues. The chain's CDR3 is CASSEIRQETQYF. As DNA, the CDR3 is TGTGCCAGCAGTGAAATCAGGCAAGAGACCCAGTACTTC.

The CDR3: CASSYQQGVNYGYTF. The CDR3 DNA reads TGTGCCAGCAGTTACCAACAGGGGGTCAACTATGGCTACACCTTC. This rearrangement joins TRBV6-5 to TRBJ1-2; TRBD1 agrees at 8 bases. Germline lookup yields CDR1 MNHEY and CDR2 SVGAGI. V lost 2 bases and J lost 2; bases outside the gene matches: 4. This CDR3 spans 15 amino acids.

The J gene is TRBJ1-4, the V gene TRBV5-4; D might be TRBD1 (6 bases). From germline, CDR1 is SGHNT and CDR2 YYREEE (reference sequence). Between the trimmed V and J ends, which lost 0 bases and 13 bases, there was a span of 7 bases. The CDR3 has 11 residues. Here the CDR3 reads CASSLVGGLFF. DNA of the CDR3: TGTGCCAGCAGCTTGGTAGGGGGACTGTTTTTT.

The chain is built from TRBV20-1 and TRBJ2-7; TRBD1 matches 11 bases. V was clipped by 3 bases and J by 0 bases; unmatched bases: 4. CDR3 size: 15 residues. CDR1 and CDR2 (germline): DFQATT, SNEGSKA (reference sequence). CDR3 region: CSASPGTGGSYEQYF. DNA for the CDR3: TGCAGTGCTAGTCCGGGGACAGGGGGCTCCTACGAGCAGTACTTC.

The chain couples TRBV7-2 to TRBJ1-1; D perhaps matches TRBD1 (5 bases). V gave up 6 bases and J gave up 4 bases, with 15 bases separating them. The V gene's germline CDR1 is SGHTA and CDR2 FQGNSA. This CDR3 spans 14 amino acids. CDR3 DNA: TGTGCCAGCAGGTACCCGGCAGGGAGCACTGAAGCTTTCTTT. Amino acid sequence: CASRYPAGSTEAFF.

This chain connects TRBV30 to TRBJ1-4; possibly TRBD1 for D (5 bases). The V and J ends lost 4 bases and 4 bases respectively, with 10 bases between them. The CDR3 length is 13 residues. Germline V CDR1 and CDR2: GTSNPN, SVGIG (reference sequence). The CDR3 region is CAWTRGFNEKLFF. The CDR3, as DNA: TGTGCCTGGACGAGGGGCTTTAATGAAAAACTGTTTTTT.

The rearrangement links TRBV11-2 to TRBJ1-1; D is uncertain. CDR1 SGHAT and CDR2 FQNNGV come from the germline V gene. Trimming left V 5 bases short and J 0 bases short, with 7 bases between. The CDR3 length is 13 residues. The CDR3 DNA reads TGTGCCAGCAGCCTACAGATGAACACTGAAGCTTTCTTT. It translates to CASSLQMNTEAFF.

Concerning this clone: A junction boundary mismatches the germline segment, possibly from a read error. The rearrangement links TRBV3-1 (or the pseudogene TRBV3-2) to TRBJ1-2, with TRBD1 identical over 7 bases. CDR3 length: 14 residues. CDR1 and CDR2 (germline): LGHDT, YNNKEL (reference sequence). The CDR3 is CASSHGPPQGFQAF. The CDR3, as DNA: TGTGCCAGCAGCCACGGACCGCCACAGGGGTTTCAGGCCTTC.

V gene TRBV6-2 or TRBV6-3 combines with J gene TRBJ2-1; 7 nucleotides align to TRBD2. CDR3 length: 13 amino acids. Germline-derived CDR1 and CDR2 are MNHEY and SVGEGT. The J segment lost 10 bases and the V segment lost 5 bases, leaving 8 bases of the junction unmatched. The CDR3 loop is CASSTYGGNEQFF. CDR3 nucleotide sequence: TGTGCCAGCAGTACCTACGGGGGGAACGAGCAGTTCTTC.